This T cell receptor (beta chain) was recorded in a study of blood T cell repertoires in COVID-19. About the research overall: The study drew acute and convalescent COVID-19 samples from the United States, Italy and Spain. Sources were T cells, B-cell-depleted T cells, or PBMCs; the material itself was cDNA or gDNA.

One Seattle source followed patients from active infection through their disease course. Trimming removed 2 bases from V and 5 bases from J; junction bases left unmatched: 6. CDR3 size: 15 residues. Germline V gene sequence: CDR1 MDHEN, CDR2 SYDVKM. As processed by the authors: It was from reference gene primer amplification that nucleated cell counts were estimated. Profiling relied on immunoSEQ multiplex PCR, and the TCRdb table lists in-frame clones only, not all of them. That table gives V, J and clone size, and the DNA gave D and trimming. The sample consists of about 410,000 clones, approximately 91% of them appearing once.

V gene TRBV28 combines with J gene TRBJ1-2, with TRBD1 matching 9 bases. The source of this sequence is a woman aged 40 to 50 with COVID-19, enrolled during active disease. Material for sequencing was peripheral blood. CDR3 amino acids: CASSLRGQGGYGYTF. The CDR3 DNA reads TGTGCCAGCAGTTTACGGGGACAGGGTGGGTATGGCTACACCTTC.